The clone carrying this T cell receptor beta chain turned up a few times. Its matching antigen is unknown. This record belongs to a study of beta chain features in type 1 diabetes. Across the whole study: In age, gender and cell yields, patients were similar to healthy donors.

Germline V gene lookup returns CDR1 GTSNPN and CDR2 SVGIG (reference sequence). The CDR3 spans 13 residues. Trimming cost V 7 bases and J 4 bases, with 17 bases left between them. Study results and caveats: The similarity of naive, central memory and Treg TCRB repertoires appeared greater among patients than among healthy donors.

Since all of the isolated RNA was reverse transcribed, expressed TCRB transcripts were what got sequenced. The assay was immunoSEQ multiplex PCR, and TCRdb's table has in-frame clones only and misses some. The sample gives some 360,000 clones, roughly 21% of which show up once; 0.035% to 0.05% is in the top ten. Sequencing was carried out using naive CD4+ T cells from blood. This chain joins TRBV30 and TRBJ2-7, with D maybe TRBD2 (7 bases). The TCR comes from a young woman in good health. CDR3 protein: CAFRGAGEYEQYF. CDR3 in DNA: TGTGCCTTTCGGGGGGCAGGGGAGTACGAGCAGTACTTC. The variable domain in full, completed from reference TRBV30 and TRBJ2-7, reads SQTIHQWPATLVQPVGSPLSLECTVEGTSNPNLYWYRQAAGRGLQLLFYSVGIGQISSEVPQNLSASRPQDRQFILSSKKLLLSDSGFYLCAFRGAGEYEQYFGPGTRLTVT.